What follows describes a single T cell receptor beta chain. No antigen is known for it. TCRdb analysed the RT-PCR reads with MiXCR anew, one entry per CDR3 protein. In the table there are under 500,000 distinct CDR3 sequences, approximately 9.9% of which are singletons. This record belongs to a study of response to subunit inactivated influenza vaccine. Findings and caveats of the study: Each seasonal influenza vaccination recruits few new T cells, the authors suggested.

The CDR3 sequence is 14 residues long. CDR1 is SGHRS, CDR2 YFSETQ, per germline. Trimming removed 3 bases from V and 6 bases from J, with 12 bases in between. This TCR came from a man between 50 and 59 years old who received an inactivated influenza vaccine. V is TRBV5-1 and J is TRBJ2-2; D not resolved. The starting material was PBMCs from blood, obtained roughly 45 days after vaccination. The CDR3 protein is CASSSDQRPGELFF. CDR3 sequence (DNA): TGCGCCAGCAGCTCCGATCAGAGACCCGGGGAGCTGTTTTTT.